These 5 T cell receptor beta chains originate from one sample sequenced in a study of T cell repertoires in cytomegalovirus infection. MiXCR was run by TCRdb on the reads, yielding one entry per CDR3 protein. The data show 60,000 to 75,000 distinct CDR3 sequences, 20% to 25% seen once. These receptors have no identified antigens. Sequenced material: PBMCs, sequenced either directly or after in vitro stimulation (not recorded which). The receptors originated from a human donor in good health (CMV status not recorded). Some clones in this sample may be carry-over from other donors' samples.

This clonotype was detected many times. This rearrangement joins TRBV7-2 to TRBJ2-7; 7 bases are shared with TRBD2. The germline V gene encodes CDR1 SGHTA and CDR2 FQGNSA. The J segment lost 4 bases and the V segment lost 5 bases, leaving 11 bases of the junction unmatched. This CDR3 has 15 residues. The CDR3 sequence is CASSPPGGRRYEQYF. In DNA form, the CDR3 reads TGTGCCAGCAGCCCACCGGGCGGGAGAAGGTACGAGCAGTACTTC.

The V gene is TRBV28, the J gene TRBJ2-5, with 9 bases fitting TRBD2. V was pared by 3 bases and J by 6 bases, with 14 bases of the junction left unmatched. Germline CDR1 reads MDHEN; CDR2 reads SYDVKM. This CDR3 comprises 17 residues. The CDR3 here is CASSLGRPWREGQTQYF. Written as DNA, the CDR3 is TGTGCCAGCAGTTTGGGACGCCCTTGGCGGGAGGGCCAGACCCAGTACTTC.

The chain recombines TRBV12-3 or TRBV12-4 with TRBJ1-5, with TRBD1 as a possible D gene (6 bases). CDR3 length: 16 amino acids. The V and J ends lost 6 bases and 0 bases respectively, with 15 bases between them. CDR3 in DNA: TGTGCCAGCAGCCAAGACAGGCGATATAGCAATCAGCCCCAGCATTTT. As protein: CASSQDRRYSNQPQHF.

The chain recombines TRBV20-1 with TRBJ2-5; 7 bases match TRBD2. Per germline, CDR1 DFQATT and CDR2 SNEGSKA (reference sequence). Trimming took 5 bases from V and 4 from J; bases not matched to a gene: 16. This CDR3 spans 16 amino acids. CDR3 residues: CSAPKFQTSLGETQYF. CDR3 coding DNA: TGCAGTGCTCCTAAATTCCAGACTAGCCTAGGAGAGACCCAGTACTTC.

This chain links TRBV6-2 or TRBV6-3 with TRBJ2-1, with D maybe TRBD2 (6 bases). Germline V lookup: CDR1 MNHEY, CDR2 SVGEGT. The CDR3 runs to 15 residues. The V and J ends lost 2 bases and 7 bases respectively, with 15 bases between them. In DNA, the CDR3 is TGTGCCAGCAGTTACCGACCGGGAGCCCTGAATGAGCAGTTCTTC. Residues: CASSYRPGALNEQFF.